This TCR beta chain was sequenced during a study of cytomegalovirus exposure and HLA in healthy donors. Study-wide background: Early released data comprised about 85 million unique TCRs from HLA-typed donors.

The PCR was carried out with 60 Vbeta primers and 13 Jbeta primers. Sequencing used immunoSEQ multiplex PCR; TCRdb keeps in-frame clones, though not all of them. Of under 110,000 clones detected, about two thirds appear once; the ten largest clones hold 2.8%. Though nominally healthy at sampling, donors likely had unrecorded immune exposures. Study-wide results and limits: Sequence variants that were highly shared formed a cluster that was likely a sequencing artifact. CMV serostatus was the sole immune exposure data available.

The CDR3 is 14 residues long. In germline, CDR1 is MNHEY, CDR2 SVGAGI. The V segment lost 10 bases and the J segment 7 bases; nucleotides outside the gene matches: 12. For this clone: The antigen is undetermined.

This receptor was taken from a female donor in good health and CMV-seronegative. Sequencing was performed on PBMCs. V usage is TRBV6-5 and J usage is TRBJ2-1, with 8 nucleotides matching TRBD2. This chain's CDR3 is CAIRVAGLSNEQFF. In DNA form, the CDR3 reads TGTGCCATCCGTGTAGCGGGGTTGTCAAATGAGCAGTTCTTC.